Below are 21 T cell receptor beta chains sequenced from a single sample in a study of cytomegalovirus exposure and HLA in healthy donors. The primer mix had 60 Vbeta and 13 Jbeta primers. Profiling relied on immunoSEQ multiplex PCR, and the TCRdb table lists in-frame clones only, not all of them. This listing includes roughly 40,000 clones. Sequences were obtained from PBMCs. These receptor sequences come from a man aged 30-40 years in good health and CMV-seronegative.

This clone is identified as medium-sized from frequency. The gene calls are TRBV27 and TRBJ2-1; 7 nucleotides line up with TRBD2. The junction had 9 bases not matched to a gene; V was cut back by 4 bases and J by 15 bases. CDR1 is MNHEY and CDR2 is SMNVEV in the germline V gene (reference sequence). This CDR3 is built from 12 residues. The CDR3 DNA sequence: TGTGCCAGCAGTTCCCCTGGCGGGAGACTGTTCTTC. It yields the protein CASSSPGGRLFF.

Regarding this clone: The junction departs from germline at one end; a sequencing error may be responsible. The V call is TRBV7-7, the J call TRBJ2-2; possibly TRBD1 for D (5 bases). This CDR3 spans 14 amino acids. The germline V gene encodes CDR1 SSHAT and CDR2 FNYEAQ (reference sequence). The chain's CDR3 is CASSPTGNTGELFF. In DNA form, the CDR3 reads TGTGCTAGCAGCCCAACAGGGAACACCGGGGAGCTGTTTTTT.

This chain links TRBV7-9 with TRBJ1-2; TRBD1 is a possible D gene (5 bases). The germline CDR1 and CDR2 sequences are SEHNR and FQNEAQ (reference sequence). V lost 5 bases to trimming and J lost 7 bases, with 17 bases between them. This CDR3 is built from 14 residues. Here the CDR3 reads CASSPPGHASGYTF. In DNA form, the CDR3 reads TGTGCCAGCAGCCCACCTGGACATGCTAGTGGCTACACCTTC.

The chain carries TRBV7-9 and TRBJ2-1; D unclear. This CDR3 contains 11 residues. V was trimmed by 3 bases and J by 8 bases, leaving 5 bases between them. Per the germline V gene, CDR1 is SEHNR and CDR2 is FQNEAQ (reference sequence). As DNA, the CDR3 is TGTGCCAGCAGCTTTTCATATGAGCAGTTCTTC. This encodes CASSFSYEQFF.

The chain carries TRBV30 and TRBJ2-7, with TRBD2 matching over 8 bases. V lost 3 bases and J lost 3; bases outside the gene matches: 10. The CDR3 has 15 residues. In germline, CDR1 is GTSNPN, CDR2 SVGIG (reference sequence). The CDR3 DNA sequence: TGTGCCTGGAGCGCAGGCGGGAGGAAGGACTACGAGCAGTACTTC. It yields the protein CAWSAGGRKDYEQYF.

V usage is TRBV29-1 and J usage is TRBJ2-2; D uncertain. Trimming stripped 6 bases from V and 1 base from J, with 9 bases between. The CDR3 loop spans 13 amino acids. The germline CDR1 and CDR2 sequences are SQVTM and ANQGSEA. This CDR3 reads CSVDNQNTGELFF. In nucleotides, the CDR3 is TGCAGCGTCGACAACCAGAACACCGGGGAGCTGTTTTTT.

The chain employs TRBV6-1 and TRBJ1-5; TRBD1 agrees at 7 bases. After removal of 4 bases from V and 6 bases from J, the junction contained 3 bases not matched to a gene. This CDR3 comprises 13 residues. Germline V gene sequence: CDR1 MNHNS, CDR2 SASEGT. CDR3 in amino acids: CASSGGQPQPQHF. CDR3 in DNA: TGTGCCAGCAGTGGGGGACAGCCTCAGCCCCAGCATTTT.

The chain has TRBV29-1 and TRBJ2-1; possibly TRBD2 for D (5 bases). Germline V gene data show CDR1 as SQVTM and CDR2 as ANQGSEA. The CDR3 is 14 amino acids. V gave up 3 bases and J gave up 7 bases, with 16 bases separating them. The CDR3 spells CSVDRLAQSNEQFF. For the CDR3, the DNA is TGCAGCGTTGACCGTCTAGCCCAATCGAATGAGCAGTTCTTC.

Comments on this clone: At one end the junction does not follow the germline gene, possibly because of a read error. The V gene is TRBV6-5, the J gene TRBJ2-5, with 10 bases identical to TRBD2. CDR1 is MNHEY, CDR2 SVGAGI, per germline. There are 14 residues in the CDR3. The CDR3 sequence is CASRASGRKENQYF. The CDR3 DNA follows: TGTGCCAGCAGGGCTAGCGGGAGAAAAGAGAACCAGTACTTC.

The chain is built from TRBV6-5 and TRBJ1-2, with TRBD1 as a possible D gene (5 bases). Trimming stripped 2 bases from V and 4 bases from J, with 11 bases between. This CDR3 is 14 amino acids long. In germline, CDR1 is MNHEY, CDR2 SVGAGI. The chain's CDR3 is CASSYGAGSYGYTF. CDR3 DNA sequence: TGTGCCAGCAGTTACGGGGCAGGAAGCTATGGCTACACCTTC.

Concerning this clone: At one boundary the junction diverges from the germline segment, which might be a read error. The genes are TRBV30 and TRBJ2-5; a weak D match, TRBD2 (6 bases). There are 16 residues in the CDR3. Germline CDR1 is GTSNPN and CDR2 is SVGIG (reference sequence). Written as DNA, the CDR3 is TGTGCCTGGGATCCATCGTCGGCGGGGATTGGGGAGAACCAGTACTTC. Translated, it gives CAWDPSSAGIGENQYF.

CDR3: CAFQPTSGANVLTF. CDR3 nucleotides: TGTGCCTTTCAACCGACTTCTGGGGCCAACGTCCTGACTTTC. The chain carries TRBV30 and TRBJ2-6; D remains ambiguous. The CDR3 is 14 amino acids. Trimming pared 7 bases from V and 1 base from J, leaving 11 bases between. Germline CDR1 GTSNPN, CDR2 SVGIG (reference sequence).

The chain carries TRBV7-9 and TRBJ2-7; D is possibly TRBD2 (5 bases). There are 16 residues in the CDR3. CDR1 SEHNR and CDR2 FQNEAQ come from the germline V gene (reference sequence). V dropped 5 bases and J dropped 3 bases, with 20 bases sitting between them. This CDR3 reads CASSPPPGRSLYEQYF. CDR3 nucleotide sequence: TGTGCCAGCAGCCCTCCTCCGGGAAGAAGCCTCTACGAGCAGTACTTC.

The chain couples TRBV4-3 to TRBJ2-2; D is undetermined. This CDR3 spans 17 amino acids. Per the germline V gene, CDR1 is LGHNA and CDR2 is YSLEER. Trimming stripped 0 bases from V and 0 bases from J, with 11 bases between. The CDR3 nucleotides read TGCGCCAGCAGCCAAGATCTCGGCGCGGCGAACACCGGGGAGCTGTTTTTT. This sequence encodes CASSQDLGAANTGELFF.

The chain combines TRBV29-1 with TRBJ2-1; 12 nucleotides match TRBD2. The V gene end was trimmed by 0 bases and the J gene end by 3 bases; junction bases not matched to a gene: 6. There are 17 residues in the CDR3. The germline V gene encodes CDR1 SQVTM and CDR2 ANQGSEA. This CDR3 is CSVEDLTSGRDYNEQFF. CDR3 bases: TGCAGCGTTGAAGATCTGACTAGCGGGAGAGACTACAATGAGCAGTTCTTC.

The V gene is TRBV7-2, the J gene TRBJ1-3, with D hard to call. The CDR3 is made up of 14 amino acids. Per the germline V gene, CDR1 is SGHTA and CDR2 is FQGNSA. V lost 1 base, J lost 4 bases, and 8 bases lay in between. The CDR3 loop is CASSLGSVGNTIYF. The CDR3 bases are TGTGCCAGCAGCTTAGGTTCTGTGGGAAACACCATATATTTT.

The CDR3 DNA follows: TGCGCCAGCAGCCAAGATGCCGCGTATAAGTATAGCAATCAGCCCCAGCATTTT. It specifies CASSQDAAYKYSNQPQHF. The chain links TRBV4-3 to TRBJ1-5; D gene unclear. CDR3 length equals 18 residues. Germline values: CDR1 LGHNA, CDR2 YSLEER. Trimming took 0 bases from V and 0 from J, leaving 15 bases between them.

The J gene is TRBJ1-2, the V gene TRBV13; D is unclear. Trimming pared 4 bases from V and 2 bases from J, leaving 8 bases between. Germline values: CDR1 PRHDT, CDR2 FYEKMQ (reference sequence). This CDR3 is built from 13 residues. CDR3 loop: CASSSLLNYGYTF. The CDR3 DNA is TGTGCCAGCAGCTCACTGTTAAACTATGGCTACACCTTC.

The V gene is TRBV18, the J gene TRBJ2-7; D not certain. The CDR3 spans 13 residues. V was clipped by 0 bases and J by 4 bases, with 7 bases between them. CDR1 and CDR2 from the germline V gene are KGHSH and LQKENI. In DNA, the CDR3 is TGTGCCAGCTCACCACCGGTTCAGTACGAGCAGTACTTC. Translating it yields CASSPPVQYEQYF.

The V and J genes are TRBV6-5 and TRBJ2-1; 7 bases are shared with TRBD2. Germline V lookup: CDR1 MNHEY, CDR2 SVGAGI. The CDR3 totals 15 residues. The V segment lost 4 bases and the J segment 4 bases; nucleotides outside the gene matches: 7. The CDR3: CASSFAGVGYNEQFF. CDR3 nucleotide sequence: TGTGCCAGCAGTTTCGCGGGGGTGGGTTACAATGAGCAGTTCTTC.

Of note for this clone: Other DNA variants within this sample encode the same CDR3. This rearrangement joins TRBV30 to TRBJ1-1; tentatively, D is TRBD1 (5 bases). V was pared by 0 bases and J by 0 bases, with 8 bases between. Germline CDR1 reads GTSNPN; CDR2 reads SVGIG (reference sequence). The CDR3 is 14 amino acids. The CDR3 loop is CAWSVGGMNTEAFF. The DNA for the CDR3 is TGTGCCTGGAGTGTTGGGGGGATGAACACTGAAGCTTTCTTT.